Shown below are 32 T cell receptor beta chains from a single sample sequenced in a study of blood T cell repertoires in COVID-19. Clones were read by immunoSEQ multiplex PCR, and TCRdb kept only the in-frame ones, dropping some. The sample gives tens of thousands of clones, over 75% of which show up once; roughly 4.6% is in the top ten. What was sequenced was peripheral blood. These receptors all come from a man older than 75 in a cohort sampled during active COVID-19.

This chain uses TRBV6-2 or TRBV6-3 with TRBJ2-3; 8 bases match TRBD2. In germline, CDR1 is MNHEY, CDR2 SVGEGT. CDR3 length: 13 residues. The J segment lost 14 bases and the V segment lost 0 bases, leaving 7 bases of the junction unmatched. The chain's CDR3 is CASSYSMAGGWYF. CDR3 in DNA: TGTGCCAGCAGTTACTCGATGGCGGGGGGATGGTATTTT.

Only one count was recorded for this clone. The V gene is TRBV3-1 (or the pseudogene TRBV3-2), the J gene TRBJ2-5; D may be TRBD1 (5 bases). This CDR3 is built from 16 residues. The germline V gene has CDR1 LGHDT and CDR2 YNNKEL (reference sequence). V was shortened by 0 bases and J by 4 bases, with 15 bases between the two germline ends. In nucleotides, the CDR3 is TGTGCCAGCAGCCAAGACGCCCTCTCAGGGCGAGAGACCCAGTACTTC. Its protein is CASSQDALSGRETQYF.

The rearrangement links TRBV19 to TRBJ2-5; 11 bases are a match to TRBD2. The length of the CDR3 is 14 residues. Germline V gene sequence: CDR1 LNHDA, CDR2 SQIVND (reference sequence). The V gene end was trimmed by 3 bases and the J gene end by 9 bases; junction bases not matched to a gene: 6. CDR3 nucleotides: TGTGCCAGTAGTATTTTTGTAGCGGGGGGGGCCCAGTACTTC. Its protein product is CASSIFVAGGAQYF.

The genes are TRBV25-1 and TRBJ1-4, with no clear D. V was trimmed by 1 base and J by 1 base, leaving 10 bases between them. The CDR3 runs 16 residues. Germline CDR1 is MGHDK and CDR2 is SYGVNS. The CDR3, as DNA: TGTGCCAGCAGTGAATTGGGAGGGCAAACTAATGAAAAACTGTTTTTT. This gives the protein CASSELGGQTNEKLFF.

This rearrangement joins TRBV7-2 to TRBJ1-6; TRBD1 matches 7 bases. This CDR3 has 15 residues. J gave up 5 bases and V 5 bases, and 6 bases lay outside the gene matches. CDR1 SGHTA and CDR2 FQGNSA come from the germline V gene. The CDR3 region is CASSLGQANNSPLHF. The CDR3, as DNA: TGTGCCAGCAGCCTCGGACAGGCCAATAATTCACCCCTCCACTTT. The full variable domain, completed using reference TRBV7-2 and TRBJ1-6, is GAGVSQSPSNKVTEKGKDVELRCDPISGHTALYWYRQSLGQGLEFLIYFQGNSAPDKSGLPSDRFSAERTGGSVSTLTIQRTQQEDSAVYLCASSLGQANNSPLHFGNGTRLTVT.

V gene TRBV19 combines with J gene TRBJ1-2; tentative D call: TRBD1 (5 bases). Between the trimmed V and J ends, which lost 2 bases and 1 base, there was a span of 14 bases. This CDR3 is 16 amino acids long. Germline CDR1 reads LNHDA; CDR2 reads SQIVND (reference sequence). CDR3 nucleotides: TGTGCCAGTAGTATACAAGGGGCGCCGATTAACTATGGCTACACCTTC. It translates to CASSIQGAPINYGYTF. The full variable domain, in which reference TRBV19 and TRBJ1-2 provide the parts outside the CDR3, is DGGITQSPKYLFRKEGQNVTLSCEQNLNHDAMYWYRQDPGQGLRLIYYSQIVNDFQKGDIAEGYSVSREKKESFPLTVTSAQKNPTAFYLCASSIQGAPINYGYTFGSGTRLTVV.

The gene calls are TRBV21-1 and TRBJ1-5. TRBV21-1 is a known pseudogene. The CDR3 has 13 amino acids. The DNA for the CDR3 is TGTGCCAGCAGCCACGGAGGCAATCAGCCCCAGCATTTT. This sequence encodes CASSHGGNQPQHF.

This chain links TRBV7-2 with TRBJ2-5; 10 bases are shared with TRBD2. The CDR3 totals 16 residues. Losses at the gene ends were 0 bases for V and 1 base for J; bases not matched to a gene: 2. Germline CDR1 reads SGHTA; CDR2 reads FQGNSA. CDR3 protein: CASSLAASGGQETQYF. CDR3 nucleotides: TGTGCCAGCAGCTTAGCGGCTAGCGGGGGCCAAGAGACCCAGTACTTC.

This clone was seen just once. The CDR3 loop reads CASSQGTASGANVLTF. The CDR3 bases are TGCGCCAGCAGCCAGGGGACAGCCTCTGGGGCCAACGTCCTGACTTTC. The chain has TRBV4-1 and TRBJ2-6; 7 positions match TRBD1. V lost 3 bases to trimming and J lost 0 bases; unmatched junction nucleotides: 2. Germline values: CDR1 MGHRA, CDR2 YSYEKL. CDR3 length: 16 residues.

This sequence joins TRBV24-1 and TRBJ1-2; D gene unclear. Trimming shortened V by 4 bases and J by 0 bases, and 2 bases separated the two germline ends. Germline assignment: CDR1 KGHDR and CDR2 SFDVKD. CDR3 size: 12 residues. CDR3 coding DNA: TGTGCCACCAGTGACTCTAACTATGGCTACACCTTC. This encodes CATSDSNYGYTF.

This sequence joins TRBV5-5 and TRBJ2-1; perhaps TRBD1 as D (6 bases). This CDR3 comprises 15 residues. Per the germline V gene, CDR1 is SGHKS and CDR2 is YYEKEE (reference sequence). Trimming removed 4 bases at V and 4 bases at J, with 15 bases between. Here the CDR3 DNA reads TGTGCCAGCAGCAGAGAGGGGGATAGTTACAATGAGCAGTTCTTC. Protein product: CASSREGDSYNEQFF.

This sequence joins TRBV9 and TRBJ2-2, with a possible D match to TRBD1 (6 bases). V lost 3 bases and J 7 bases, leaving 10 bases between the germline ends. Germline assignment: CDR1 SGDLS and CDR2 YYNGEE. This CDR3 is 13 amino acids long. The CDR3, as DNA: TGTGCCAGCAGCGCGAGGGGGATCGGGGAGCTGTTTTTT. Encoded protein: CASSARGIGELFF.

In its sample, this clone is large. V gene TRBV27 combines with J gene TRBJ2-1, with 7 bases that match TRBD1. The germline V gene has CDR1 MNHEY and CDR2 SMNVEV (reference sequence). V dropped 4 bases and J dropped 9; count of bases not matched to a gene: 6. CDR3 length: 13 amino acids. CDR3 residues: CASSSTGAGEQFF. For the CDR3, the DNA is TGTGCCAGCAGTTCCACAGGGGCAGGTGAGCAGTTCTTC.

The chain recombines TRBV9 with TRBJ1-2; no clear D. The CDR3 contains 12 residues. Germline V gene data show CDR1 as SGDLS and CDR2 as YYNGEE. The V gene lost 4 bases and the J gene lost 8 bases, with 12 bases spanning the gap. In DNA, the CDR3 is TGTGCCAGCAGCAAGGACCGAGGGGGCTACACCTTC. It translates to CASSKDRGGYTF.

The chain links TRBV24-1 to TRBJ1-1, with D perhaps matching TRBD1 (5 bases). Germline V lookup: CDR1 KGHDR, CDR2 SFDVKD. Trimming removed 0 bases at V and 4 bases at J, with 11 bases between. The length of the CDR3 is 15 residues. This chain's CDR3 is CATSDLSGGSTEAFF. In DNA, the CDR3 is TGTGCCACCAGTGATTTGTCGGGGGGATCCACTGAAGCTTTCTTT.

The chain employs TRBV30 and TRBJ1-1; TRBD1 might be the D (6 bases). Germline V lookup: CDR1 GTSNPN, CDR2 SVGIG (reference sequence). The CDR3 has 14 amino acids. The V end lost 1 base, the J end lost 4 bases, and 13 bases lay between the germline ends. CDR3 coding DNA: TGTGCCTGGAGTGGTACACAGGGAATCACTGAAGCTTTCTTT. It specifies CAWSGTQGITEAFF.

The gene calls are TRBV18 and TRBJ1-1; 8 bases line up with TRBD1. V lost 4 bases to trimming and J lost 0 bases; unmatched junction nucleotides: 7. Germline V gene lookup returns CDR1 KGHSH and CDR2 LQKENI. The CDR3 has 16 residues. This CDR3 reads CASSLGRDRMNTEAFF. The CDR3 region has the DNA TGTGCCAGCTCACTGGGCAGGGACAGGATGAACACTGAAGCTTTCTTT.

The count of this clone is one. The chain links TRBV5-1 to TRBJ1-4; D not certain. Germline V gene data show CDR1 as SGHRS and CDR2 as YFSETQ. The V end was cut by 4 bases, the J end by 1 base, with 8 bases between. This CDR3 comprises 14 residues. CDR3: CASSLGGTNEKLFF. In nucleotides, the CDR3 is TGCGCCAGCAGCCTGGGAGGAACTAATGAAAAACTGTTTTTT. Using reference TRBV5-1 and TRBJ1-4 for the parts outside the CDR3, the full variable domain is KAGVTQTPRYLIKTRGQQVTLSCSPISGHRSVSWYQQTPGQGLQFLFEYFSETQRNKGNFPGRFSGRQFSNSRSEMNVSTLELGDSALYLCASSLGGTNEKLFFGSGTQLSVL.

This clone has a single count. The chain uses TRBV7-3 and TRBJ2-3; 7 nucleotides align to TRBD1. Losses at the gene ends were 0 bases for V and 7 bases for J; bases not matched to a gene: 4. CDR3 size: 14 residues. In germline, CDR1 is SGHTA, CDR2 FQGTGA. The DNA of the CDR3 is TGTGCCAGCAGCTTAACAGGGGGCGATCATACGCAGTATTTT. The encoded protein is CASSLTGGDHTQYF.

The chain links TRBV5-5 to TRBJ2-7; 11 nucleotides match TRBD2. Trimming at V came to 4 bases and at J to 5 bases, leaving 8 bases not matched to a gene. CDR3 length: 15 amino acids. Germline CDR1 reads SGHKS; CDR2 reads YYEKEE (reference sequence). CDR3 sequence (DNA): TGTGCCAGCAGCCGGGTTACTAGCGGGAGTCACGAGCAGTACTTC. Protein: CASSRVTSGSHEQYF. Together with reference TRBV5-5 and TRBJ2-7, the CDR3 gives the full variable domain: DAGVTQSPTHLIKTRGQQVTLRCSPISGHKSVSWYQQVLGQGPQFIFQYYEKEERGRGNFPDRFSARQFPNYSSELNVNALLLGDSALYLCASSRVTSGSHEQYFGPGTRLTVT.

The V call is TRBV27, the J call TRBJ1-4; 8 nucleotides line up with TRBD1. Germline-derived CDR1 and CDR2 are MNHEY and SMNVEV (reference sequence). This CDR3 comprises 15 residues. The V segment lost 4 bases and the J segment 0 bases; nucleotides outside the gene matches: 1. CDR3 amino acids: CASSYRGATNEKLFF. The CDR3 DNA reads as TGTGCCAGCAGTTACAGGGGGGCAACTAATGAAAAACTGTTTTTT.

The rearrangement joins TRBV4-1 to TRBJ2-1; 14 nucleotides line up with TRBD2. The CDR3 has 16 amino acids. The germline V gene encodes CDR1 MGHRA and CDR2 YSYEKL. The J segment lost 9 bases and the V segment lost 1 base, leaving 5 bases of the junction unmatched. The CDR3 DNA is TGCGCCAGCAGCCAAGCGACTAGCGGGGGGGCGGTTGAGCAGTTCTTC. It translates to CASSQATSGGAVEQFF.

The chain combines TRBV5-5 with TRBJ2-1; D gene uncertain. CDR3 length: 12 amino acids. Germline V gene data show CDR1 as SGHKS and CDR2 as YYEKEE (reference sequence). V was clipped by 0 bases and J by 6 bases, with 4 bases between them. For the CDR3, the DNA is TGTGCCAGCAGCTTGGCGGGCAATGAGCAGTTCTTC. This codes for CASSLAGNEQFF. The full variable domain, with the rest looked up from reference TRBV5-5 and TRBJ2-1, is DAGVTQSPTHLIKTRGQQVTLRCSPISGHKSVSWYQQVLGQGPQFIFQYYEKEERGRGNFPDRFSARQFPNYSSELNVNALLLGDSALYLCASSLAGNEQFFGPGTRLTVL.

CDR3 in DNA: TGTGCCAGCAGCCGGAGCTATAGGACTGGAAACACCATATATTTT. Protein: CASSRSYRTGNTIYF. The chain recombines TRBV11-1 with TRBJ1-3; D unclear. The CDR3 contains 15 residues. Trimming shortened V by 5 bases and J by 2 bases, and 13 bases separated the two germline ends. Germline CDR1 SGHAT, CDR2 FQDESV (reference sequence). Full variable domain (missing parts from reference TRBV11-1 and TRBJ1-3): EAEVAQSPRYKITEKSQAVAFWCDPISGHATLYWYRQILGQGPELLVQFQDESVVDDSQLPKDRFSAERLKGVDSTLKIQPAELGDSAMYLCASSRSYRTGNTIYFGEGSWLTVV.

V is TRBV27 and J is TRBJ1-5, with D perhaps matching TRBD1 (6 bases). Germline lookup yields CDR1 MNHEY and CDR2 SMNVEV (reference sequence). V lost 5 bases and J 0 bases, leaving 20 bases between the germline ends. This CDR3 contains 18 residues. CDR3 residues: CASSIYPPGTPSNQPQHF. The CDR3 region has the DNA TGTGCCAGCAGTATATACCCACCCGGGACACCTAGCAATCAGCCCCAGCATTTT.

DNA of the CDR3: TGTGCCAGCAGCTTACGGGTAGCGGGGGGGGGCACAGATACGCAGTATTTT. This sequence encodes CASSLRVAGGGTDTQYF. This rearrangement joins TRBV11-2 to TRBJ2-3, with 11 nucleotides matching TRBD2. There are 17 residues in the CDR3. J gave up 1 base and V 2 bases, and 5 bases lay outside the gene matches. The germline gives CDR1 SGHAT, CDR2 FQNNGV.

The chain employs TRBV18 and TRBJ1-2; no clear D. The CDR3 sequence is 16 residues long. V was shortened by 2 bases and J by 4 bases, with 17 bases between the two germline ends. Germline V gene sequence: CDR1 KGHSH, CDR2 LQKENI. The CDR3 protein is CASSPTGRGEGYGYTF. CDR3 DNA: TGTGCCAGCTCACCAACGGGCCGCGGGGAGGGCTATGGCTACACCTTC.

This clone was recorded once. V and J are TRBV19 and TRBJ1-5, with D maybe TRBD1 (5 bases). Trimming removed 7 bases at V and 5 bases at J, with 12 bases between. Germline CDR1 and CDR2: LNHDA and SQIVND (reference sequence). The CDR3 extends over 13 amino acids. In nucleotides, the CDR3 is TGTGCCAGTAACTGGGGGGTGGATCAGCCCCAGCATTTT. It yields the protein CASNWGVDQPQHF.

V and J are TRBV2 and TRBJ1-5; D may be TRBD1 (6 bases). Germline V gene lookup returns CDR1 SNHLY and CDR2 FYNNEI. V lost 6 bases, J lost 6 bases, and 12 bases lay in between. This CDR3 is 13 amino acids long. This CDR3 reads CASRGTRSQPQHF. The CDR3, as DNA: TGTGCCAGCAGGGGGACAAGGAGTCAGCCCCAGCATTTT.

This clone occurred once. V gene TRBV5-8 combines with J gene TRBJ2-5, with TRBD1 matching 7 bases. The J segment lost 5 bases and the V segment lost 5 bases, leaving 6 bases of the junction unmatched. The germline V gene encodes CDR1 SGHTS and CDR2 YDEGEE. The CDR3 is 13 amino acids. The CDR3 region is CASRWTGQETQYF. The CDR3, as DNA: TGTGCCAGCAGATGGACAGGTCAGGAGACCCAGTACTTC.

This clone showed up just a few times. The rearrangement uses TRBV9 and TRBJ2-7, with 12 bases that match TRBD1. J gave up 5 bases and V 0 bases, and 3 bases lay outside the gene matches. This CDR3 is built from 15 residues. Germline CDR1 and CDR2: SGDLS and YYNGEE. CDR3 amino acids: CASSVAGTGGNEQYF. The CDR3 coding sequence is TGTGCCAGCAGCGTAGCCGGGACAGGGGGCAACGAGCAGTACTTC.

The chain has TRBV2 and TRBJ2-5, with 13 bases that match TRBD2. This CDR3 comprises 16 residues. The germline gives CDR1 SNHLY, CDR2 FYNNEI. Trimming took 2 bases from V and 5 from J; bases not matched to a gene: 5. This CDR3 reads CASSEIGLAGDETQYF. DNA for the CDR3: TGTGCCAGCAGTGAAATCGGACTAGCGGGGGACGAGACCCAGTACTTC.